The source of this T cell receptor (beta chain) is a study of shared clonotypes between healthy human individuals. Profiled with immunoSEQ multiplex PCR; TCRdb holds only in-frame clones, not every one. In the table there are under 1,100,000 clones, roughly 70% of which are singletons. The germline V gene encodes CDR1 MNHNY and CDR2 SVGAGI (reference sequence). The CDR3 totals 16 residues. V gave up 2 bases and J gave up 1 base, with 12 bases separating them. The sample was memory CD4+ T cells sorted from blood. Sample subset: CD45RA-negative fraction. The V and J genes are TRBV6-6 and TRBJ1-5; tentative D call: TRBD1 (5 bases). The clonotype comes from a man in his late teens or twenties in good health. Here the CDR3 DNA reads TGTGCCAGCAGTTACATGGGGGTTAGAAGCAATCAGCCCCAGCATTTT. Amino acids: CASSYMGVRSNQPQHF.